Listed here is a single TCR beta chain. In the original workflow: By means of reference gene primer amplification, nucleated cell counts were estimated. Assay used: immunoSEQ multiplex PCR; TCRdb lists only in-frame clones, some missing. V and J calls plus clone size are reproduced from that table; the DNA served to infer D and trimming. Seen here are around 100,000 clones, 87% observed once, and the top ten hold 5% to 7.5%. The sample is drawn from a study of blood T cell repertoires in COVID-19. Study overall: The origin of the acute and convalescent COVID-19 samples was the United States, Italy and Spain. PBMCs, B-cell-depleted T cells, or T cells provided the cDNA or gDNA that made up the material.

The sample was peripheral blood. The origin of this receptor is a human donor in a cohort sampled during active COVID-19.

CDR3 residues: CASSSQPGAYEQYF. The CDR3 DNA follows: TGTGCCAGCAGCTCCCAGCCCGGGGCCTACGAGCAGTACTTC. The gene calls are TRBV7-2 and TRBJ2-7, with D maybe TRBD2 (5 bases). The germline CDR1 and CDR2 sequences are SGHTA and FQGNSA. V lost 4 bases and J 2 bases, leaving 12 bases between the germline ends. The length of the CDR3 is 14 residues.